The rows below give T cell receptor beta chains drawn from one sample of a study of a mutant IDH1 vaccine in newly diagnosed glioma. Using immunoSEQ multiplex PCR, the repertoire was profiled, and TCRdb retains in-frame clones only, with some absent. The data show approximately 62,000 clones, around 84% seen once. Their antigens are not known. Sequenced here: PBMCs, sampled from a glioma patient whose treatment included an IDH1 peptide vaccine. The receptors were sampled from a man aged 25-45 years with glioma. CDR3s include the opening cysteine and the closing phenylalanine or tryptophan. A D gene is named only where the DNA matches it firmly. Clone size is stated in some rows and not others, as once, few, many or a class when expanded.

CDR3 DNA	CDR3 protein	V gene	J gene	clone size	D gene
TGTGCCAGTAGTATGGGCAGGTGGCGAACTGAAGCTTTCTTT	CASSMGRWRTEAFF	TRBV19	TRBJ1-1	.	.
TGTGCCAGCAGTGAACAGGCGTATAATTCACCCCTCCACTTT	CASSEQAYNSPLHF	TRBV6-1	TRBJ1-6	.	.
TGTGCCAGCAGCTTGACAGCCACCCGCACAGATACGCAGTATTTT	CASSLTATRTDTQYF	TRBV11-2	TRBJ2-3	.	.
TGTGCCAGCAGTTTAAGGGCAGCCACGGAGTACGAGCAGTACTTC	CASSLRAATEYEQYF	TRBV27	TRBJ2-7	once	.
TGTGCCAGCAGCGTAAGGGGGGAGTACACTGAAGCTTTCTTT	CASSVRGEYTEAFF	TRBV9	TRBJ1-1	.	.
TGTGCCAGCAGTCAAGAGACAGGGACGGAGACCCAGTACTTC	CASSQETGTETQYF	TRBV6-5	TRBJ2-5	.	TRBD1
TGTGCCAGCAGCGCAGGACAGGGATCTTTTGTAGAGCAGTACTTC	CASSAGQGSFVEQYF	TRBV6-5	TRBJ2-7	.	TRBD1
TGCGCCACGGACGTGGAGGAGGACACCGGGGAGCTGTTTTTT	CATDVEEDTGELFF	TRBV10-1	TRBJ2-2	few	.
TGTGCCTGGAGTCGGCTGTCCCTTAGCTCCTATAATTCACCCCTCCACTTT	CAWSRLSLSSYNSPLHF	TRBV30	TRBJ1-6	.	.
TGTGCCAGCAGCTTAGGCAGGCAGTACATTAAATACAATGAGCAGTTCTTC	CASSLGRQYIKYNEQFF	TRBV7-6	TRBJ2-1	.	.
TGTGCCAGCAGCTTACTACCAGCCGGACAGTCTGGGGGTGAAAAACTGTTTTTT	CASSLLPAGQSGGEKLFF	TRBV7-7	TRBJ1-4	.	.
TGTGCCAGCAGCCAGGGACAACAACAAGAGACCCAGTACTTC	CASSQGQQQETQYF	TRBV7-2	TRBJ2-5	once	.
TGCGCCAGCAGCTTGGTGGGCAGTTCGAGCTCCTATAATTCACCCCTCCACTTT	CASSLVGSSSSYNSPLHF	TRBV5-1	TRBJ1-6	.	.
TGTGCCAGCAGCACGACCAACACCGGGGAGCTGTTTTTT	CASSTTNTGELFF	TRBV2	TRBJ2-2	few	.
TGTGCCAGCAGCTCAACCAGGCGGGATAATTCACCCCTCCACTTT	CASSSTRRDNSPLHF	TRBV7-9	TRBJ1-6	.	.
TGTGCCAGCAGCTTAGGTCAGGTATCTGGAAACACCATATATTTT	CASSLGQVSGNTIYF	TRBV13	TRBJ1-3	.	.
TGTGCCAGCAGCTTGTTCACGGGTGTTAACACTGAAGCTTTCTTT	CASSLFTGVNTEAFF	TRBV5-6	TRBJ1-1	.	.
TGTGCCTGGGGCCAAGATAGCAATCAGCCCCAGCATTTT	CAWGQDSNQPQHF	TRBV30	TRBJ1-5	.	.
TGTGCCAGCTCACGGACAGGGGACTATGGCTACACCTTC	CASSRTGDYGYTF	TRBV18	TRBJ1-2	.	TRBD1
TGTGCCAGCAGCTTGGTAGACGGGGTAGAGCTGTTTTTT	CASSLVDGVELFF	TRBV5-4	TRBJ2-2	.	.
TGTGCCATCAGCCGAATGGACGGAAACTATGGCTACACCTTC	CAISRMDGNYGYTF	TRBV10-3	TRBJ1-2	.	.
TGTGCCAGCAGTTATTTTGCAGGGTCGGCTGGCTACACCTTC	CASSYFAGSAGYTF	TRBV6-5	TRBJ1-2	once	.
TGTGCCAGCAGCACAACAGGGGGCCTTTACGGTAGCACAGATACGCAGTATTTT	CASSTTGGLYGSTDTQYF	TRBV9	TRBJ2-3	.	TRBD1
TGTGCCAGCAGCTTAGACCTAGGCAGCAATCAGCCCCAGCATTTT	CASSLDLGSNQPQHF	TRBV7-8	TRBJ1-5	.	.
TGTGCCAGCAGTTTACAGGGGCGCGAGGTGAACACTGAAGCTTTCTTT	CASSLQGREVNTEAFF	TRBV7-9	TRBJ1-1	few	TRBD1
TGCGCCAGCAGCCACTGGGACAGCGTTAATTCACCCCTCCACTTT	CASSHWDSVNSPLHF	TRBV4-1	TRBJ1-6	.	TRBD1
TGTGCCAGCAGTGAATACCCAGAAAAACTGTTTTTT	CASSEYPEKLFF	TRBV25-1	TRBJ1-4	.	.
TGTGCCAGCAGTTTCCACGGGACAGGTACCAACTATGGCTACACCTTC	CASSFHGTGTNYGYTF	TRBV28	TRBJ1-2	.	TRBD1
TGCAGTGCTGACTGGGGACCCGAAGCTTTCTTT	CSADWGPEAFF	TRBV20-1	TRBJ1-1	few	.
TGTGCCAGTAGTATCCGTAGGGACCGAGGGGATGGCTACACCTTC	CASSIRRDRGDGYTF	TRBV19	TRBJ1-2	.	.
TGTGCCAGCAGTTACTTTGGGCAGCCCCAGCATTTT	CASSYFGQPQHF	TRBV6-5	TRBJ1-5	.	.
TGTGCCAGCAGCAACTCTGGAAACACCATATATTTT	CASSNSGNTIYF	TRBV7-6	TRBJ1-3	.	.
TGCGCCAGCAGCTCACCTGGGGCAGAGAACACTGAAGCTTTCTTT	CASSSPGAENTEAFF	TRBV5-1	TRBJ1-1	.	.
TGTGCCAGCAGCTTGCCTAGGACAGGGCCCTACGAGCAGTACTTC	CASSLPRTGPYEQYF	TRBV7-8	TRBJ2-7	.	TRBD1
TGTGCCAGCAGCGTTGCCGGGACAGGGGGGGATACGCAGTATTTT	CASSVAGTGGDTQYF	TRBV9	TRBJ2-3	.	TRBD1
TGTGCCAGCAGCTTAGCCAGGAACCACATGAACACTGAAGCTTTCTTT	CASSLARNHMNTEAFF	TRBV11-2	TRBJ1-1	.	.
TGTGCCAGCGCGTGGGGGCCTCAAACTAGCACAGATACGCAGTATTTT	CASAWGPQTSTDTQYF	TRBV7-9	TRBJ2-3	.	.
TGTGCCAGCAGCTTAGGGCAGAATAGCAATCAGCCCCAGCATTTT	CASSLGQNSNQPQHF	TRBV7-9	TRBJ1-5	few	.
TGCGCCAGCAGTCGCGCAGGGACAAAAACCGGGACCAGGATCAAACTTTACGAGCAGTACTTC	CASSRAGTKTGTRIKLYEQYF	TRBV4-1	TRBJ2-7	.	.
TGCGCCAGCAGCGGATTGACAGGTCGGCCAGATACGCAGTATTTT	CASSGLTGRPDTQYF	TRBV5-1	TRBJ2-3	.	.
TGTGCCAGGAACCCTATATTTGAGAATTCACCCCTCCACTTT	CARNPIFENSPLHF	TRBV12-1	TRBJ1-6	once	.
TGTGCCAGTAGTAAGGGACAGGGGTCCACCGGGGAGCTGTTTTTT	CASSKGQGSTGELFF	TRBV19	TRBJ2-2	.	TRBD1
TGTGCCAGCAGTCTACCCCTCACCCGGGGTAATCAGCCCCAGCATTTT	CASSLPLTRGNQPQHF	TRBV28	TRBJ1-5	once	.
TGTGCCAGCAGTGACCTGACTAGCGGGGGGGCGGATACGCAGTATTTT	CASSDLTSGGADTQYF	TRBV6-4	TRBJ2-3	.	TRBD2
TGTGCCAGCAGGTTCATACAGGAAAGTGGCTACACCTTC	CASRFIQESGYTF	TRBV2	TRBJ1-2	.	.
TGTGCCAGCAGCACCGCCGAACAGGGGTTTCAAGAGACCCAGTACTTC	CASSTAEQGFQETQYF	TRBV5-4	TRBJ2-5	.	TRBD1
TGTGCCAGTAGTATTTTGGCACAGCAGTTCTTC	CASSILAQQFF	TRBV19	TRBJ2-1	.	.